These 8 T cell receptor beta chains share one sample of origin, sequenced in a study of identical twins. TCRdb analysed the 5' RACE reads with MiXCR anew, one entry per CDR3 protein. Seen here are 600,000 to 850,000 distinct CDR3 sequences, 18% observed once, and the top ten hold over 10%. These sequences were also reported in another study, on T cells expressing NK-cell markers.

The material sequenced was PBMCs. The origin of the receptors is a woman aged 18 to 35 in good health.

J is TRBJ2-7 and V is TRBV6-5; D perhaps matches TRBD1 (6 bases). The ends were cut back, 2 bases at V and 3 bases at J, with 14 bases in the middle. CDR3 length equals 15 residues. Looked up from germline, CDR1 is MNHEY and CDR2 is SVGAGI. The chain's CDR3 is CASSYRPGQLYEQYF. CDR3 nucleotides: TGTGCCAGCAGTTACAGACCGGGACAACTCTACGAGCAGTACTTC.

This clonotype has more than one count but fewer than ten. The chain uses TRBV6-1 and TRBJ2-5; D may be TRBD1 (6 bases). The CDR3 spans 14 residues. With 6 bases removed from V and 2 bases from J, the gap between germline ends came to 13 bases. Germline V gives CDR1 MNHNS, CDR2 SASEGT. The CDR3, as DNA: TGTGCCAGCAGATCAGGACAGATTCAAGAGACCCAGTACTTC. This codes for CASRSGQIQETQYF.

On this clonotype: At one of its ends the junction is not consistent with the germline gene, which may arise from a read error. The J gene is TRBJ2-7, the V gene TRBV7-9; TRBD1 matches at 7 bases. CDR1 is SEHNR and CDR2 is FQNEAQ in the germline V gene (reference sequence). The CDR3 runs to 14 residues. CDR3 loop: CASTLTGVKDEQYF. The CDR3, as DNA: TGTGCCAGCACCTTAACAGGGGTTAAAGACGAGCAGTACTTC. The full variable domain, completed using reference TRBV7-9 and TRBJ2-7, is DTGVSQNPRHKITKRGQNVTFRCDPISEHNRLYWYRQTLGQGPEFLTYFQNEAQLEKSRLLSDRFSAERPKGSFSTLEIQRTEQGDSAMYLCASTLTGVKDEQYFGPGTRLTVT.

The chain links TRBV5-6 to TRBJ2-1, with TRBD2 matching 7 bases. This CDR3 contains 15 residues. Germline assignment: CDR1 SGHDT and CDR2 YYEEEE. V shed 5 bases, J shed 1 base, and the junction held 6 bases outside the gene matches. This CDR3 reads CASSPWGGSYNEQFF. DNA for the CDR3: TGTGCCAGCAGTCCCTGGGGGGGTTCCTACAATGAGCAGTTCTTC.

There are a few counts of this clonotype. V is TRBV20-1 and J is TRBJ2-3; 9 nucleotides line up with TRBD1. With 5 bases clipped from V and 4 bases from J, the junction kept 10 bases outside the gene matches. This CDR3 is 15 amino acids long. Germline V gene data show CDR1 as DFQATT and CDR2 as SNEGSKA (reference sequence). The CDR3 region has the DNA TGCAGTGCTCGACCGGGACAGGGACCGCCAGATACGCAGTATTTT. It specifies CSARPGQGPPDTQYF.

This clonotype was found many times. The chain is built from TRBV27 and TRBJ2-4, with 8 bases aligning to TRBD1. The CDR3 is made up of 13 amino acids. Germline values: CDR1 MNHEY, CDR2 SMNVEV (reference sequence). The junction had 3 bases not matched to a gene; V was cut back by 7 bases and J by 4 bases. CDR3 in amino acids: CASTQGGKNIQYF. In nucleotides, the CDR3 is TGTGCCAGCACACAGGGGGGAAAAAACATTCAGTACTTC.

The chain carries TRBV24-1 and TRBJ2-1, with D maybe TRBD2 (6 bases). Germline assignment: CDR1 KGHDR and CDR2 SFDVKD. CDR3 length: 13 amino acids. With 7 bases removed from V and 6 bases from J, the gap between germline ends came to 12 bases. CDR3 residues: CATSPNGGNEQFF. CDR3 DNA: TGTGCCACCAGCCCAAACGGGGGCAATGAGCAGTTCTTC.

The sample holds a few counts of this clonotype. The V and J genes are TRBV9 and TRBJ2-7; D is perhaps TRBD1 (7 bases). This CDR3 spans 17 amino acids. Germline assignment: CDR1 SGDLS and CDR2 YYNGEE. The V end was cut by 0 bases, the J end by 5 bases, with 21 bases between. CDR3 bases: TGTGCCAGCAGCGTAGGGGGCGGGACAGCAGTCGGGAACGAGCAGTACTTC. It encodes CASSVGGGTAVGNEQYF.